These 12 T cell receptor beta chains share one sample of origin, sequenced in a study of T cells after yellow fever vaccination. One entry per CDR3 protein results from TCRdb running MiXCR on the 5' RACE reads. Counted here are 100,000 to 150,000 distinct CDR3 sequences, 6% to 8% occurring once; the ten biggest clones make up approximately 2.7%. The source was CD4+ T cells sorted from PBMCs, collected approximately 11 days after the first yellow fever vaccination. These receptors all stem from a man younger than 35 who received the YFV17D yellow fever vaccine.

The rearrangement joins TRBV4-3 to TRBJ2-1, with a possible D match to TRBD2 (7 bases). V was pared by 3 bases and J by 4 bases, with 16 bases between. Germline V CDR1 and CDR2: LGHNA, YSLEER. The CDR3 length is 16 residues. The CDR3 spells CASSHDAGAPYNEQFF. CDR3 DNA: TGCGCCAGCAGCCATGATGCGGGGGCCCCTTACAATGAGCAGTTCTTC.

This clonotype was seen many times. The chain recombines TRBV11-2 with TRBJ2-3, with D maybe TRBD2 (6 bases). Germline values: CDR1 SGHAT, CDR2 FQNNGV. The CDR3 loop spans 13 amino acids. V lost 6 bases to trimming and J lost 1 base, with 8 bases between them. The CDR3 is CASRIAGTDTQYF. DNA of the CDR3: TGTGCCAGCAGGATAGCGGGCACAGATACGCAGTATTTT.

V is TRBV6-1 and J is TRBJ1-5; D is ambiguous. Trimming cost V 6 bases and J 9 bases, with 12 bases left between them. Germline V CDR1 and CDR2: MNHNS, SASEGT. This CDR3 contains 12 residues. The chain's CDR3 is CASRPGTGPQHF. DNA of the CDR3: TGTGCCAGCAGACCGGGAACTGGGCCCCAGCATTTT.

The chain uses TRBV7-9 and TRBJ2-3; 12 bases agree with TRBD2. The germline gives CDR1 SEHNR, CDR2 FQNEAQ (reference sequence). With V trimmed by 3 bases and J by 5 bases, 6 bases remained unmatched. CDR3 length equals 16 residues. CDR3 DNA sequence: TGTGCCAGCAGCTTCGGGACTAGCGGGCTTGGAGATACGCAGTATTTT. This gives the protein CASSFGTSGLGDTQYF.

This clonotype has at least ten counts. The CDR3 reads CASSPKGGQRSTDTQYF. The DNA for the CDR3 is TGTGCCAGCAGCCCTAAGGGGGGACAGAGGAGCACAGATACGCAGTATTTT. The chain carries TRBV7-9 and TRBJ2-3; weak D call: TRBD1 (7 bases). There are 17 residues in the CDR3. Germline V gene lookup returns CDR1 SEHNR and CDR2 FQNEAQ (reference sequence). Trimming stripped 5 bases from V and 0 bases from J, with 18 bases between. The whole variable domain, filled in from reference TRBV7-9 and TRBJ2-3, reads DTGVSQNPRHKITKRGQNVTFRCDPISEHNRLYWYRQTLGQGPEFLTYFQNEAQLEKSRLLSDRFSAERPKGSFSTLEIQRTEQGDSAMYLCASSPKGGQRSTDTQYFGPGTRLTVL.

This clonotype appeared many times. The V call is TRBV3-1, the J call TRBJ1-5; D not certain. The germline gives CDR1 LGHDT, CDR2 YNNKEL (reference sequence). The germline V and J ends were trimmed by 0 bases and 3 bases, with 6 bases remaining between them. The CDR3 extends over 14 amino acids. CDR3 in amino acids: CASSQDSVNQPQHF. CDR3 bases: TGTGCCAGCAGCCAAGACAGTGTCAATCAGCCCCAGCATTTT. The full variable domain, rest sourced from reference TRBV3-1 and TRBJ1-5, is DTAVSQTPKYLVTQMGNDKSIKCEQNLGHDTMYWYKQDSKKFLKIMFSYNNKELIINETVPNRFSPKSPDKAHLNLHINSLELGDSAVYFCASSQDSVNQPQHFGDGTRLSIL.

This clonotype came up many times. This chain links TRBV2 with TRBJ2-2, with 14 nucleotides matching TRBD2. From germline, CDR1 is SNHLY and CDR2 FYNNEI. The CDR3 length is 19 residues. V shed 6 bases and J 4 bases; nucleotides not matched to a gene: 13. The CDR3 loop is CASSERSGLAGVGTGELFF. The CDR3 DNA reads as TGTGCCAGCAGCGAGCGATCGGGACTAGCGGGGGTCGGCACCGGGGAGCTGTTTTTT.

This clonotype was seen at least ten times. The chain has TRBV19 and TRBJ2-3; 10 bases map to TRBD1. Germline CDR1 and CDR2: LNHDA and SQIVND (reference sequence). There are 15 residues in the CDR3. After removal of 9 bases from V and 0 bases from J, the junction contained 6 bases not matched to a gene. As DNA, the CDR3 is TGTGCCAGCCGGGACAGGGGTCCTAGCACAGATACGCAGTATTTT. This codes for CASRDRGPSTDTQYF.

This clonotype was observed many times. V gene TRBV12-3 or TRBV12-4 combines with J gene TRBJ2-2, with no clear D. The CDR3 is 13 amino acids. The ends were cut back, 7 bases at V and 0 bases at J, with 6 bases in the middle. Here the CDR3 DNA reads TGTGCCAGCACCAGGACGAACACCGGGGAGCTGTTTTTT. Translation: CASTRTNTGELFF.

This clonotype came up many times. The chain links TRBV30 to TRBJ2-1; tentatively, D is TRBD1 (5 bases). The CDR3 is 16 amino acids. Looked up from germline, CDR1 is GTSNPN and CDR2 is SVGIG (reference sequence). Trimming pared 4 bases from V and 3 bases from J, leaving 19 bases between. The CDR3 nucleotides are TGTGCCTGGACCCTATTTGAAGGGGTACTCTACAATGAGCAGTTCTTC. Protein product: CAWTLFEGVLYNEQFF.

This clonotype has a handful of counts. This rearrangement joins TRBV6-2 or TRBV6-3 to TRBJ2-1; D gene uncertain. The CDR3 loop spans 14 amino acids. Trimming left V 5 bases short and J 2 bases short, with 10 bases between. Germline V lookup: CDR1 MNHEY, CDR2 SVGEGT. CDR3 loop: CASSTRITYNEQFF. The CDR3 nucleotides read TGTGCCAGCAGTACCCGGATTACCTACAATGAGCAGTTCTTC.

To note about this clonotype: Just one base apart from a much larger clone, this may be a read error. The chain is built from TRBV24-1 and TRBJ2-1; TRBD2 is a possible D gene (6 bases). Germline CDR1 is KGHDR and CDR2 is SFDVKD. The CDR3 sequence is 16 residues long. The CDR3 nucleotides are TGTGCCACCAGTGACCACGCCGGGGGAGCCTACAATAAGCAGTTCTTC. It codes for CATSDHAGGAYNKQFF.